The clone carrying this T cell receptor beta chain has at least ten counts. A CD45RA-negative memory subset and a CD45RA+ naive subset were separated from the CD4+ cells. This specimen comes from a study of shared clonotypes between healthy human individuals. The study ran the assay at deep level. Authors' processing steps: ImmunoSEQ gave junction-only sequences without quality scores, so filtering differed. Some clones are missing from TCRdb's copy, which holds only in-frame ones; the method was immunoSEQ multiplex PCR. The D gene and trimming were derived from the DNA, and the V and J assignments and clone size from that table. The table has approximately 320,000 clones, around 67% seen once. The V gene's germline CDR1 is SEHNR and CDR2 FQNEAQ (reference sequence). V shed 4 bases, J shed 0 bases, and the junction held 13 bases outside the gene matches. This CDR3 contains 19 residues.

This chain connects TRBV7-9 to TRBJ1-4; 8 bases are shared with TRBD1. Sequences were obtained from memory CD4+ T cells sorted from blood. Described subset: CD45RA-negative fraction. This clonotype was obtained from a man aged 25 to 45 in good health. This CDR3 is CASSSYTGGLRPTNEKLFF. CDR3 coding DNA: TGTGCCAGCAGCTCCTACACAGGGGGACTAAGACCAACTAATGAAAAACTGTTTTTT.